This T cell receptor (beta chain) was documented in a study of shared clonotypes between healthy human individuals. In this sample, this clone turned up once. There are 14 residues in the CDR3. Germline-derived CDR1 and CDR2 are MDHEN and SYDVKM. With 5 bases removed from V and 0 bases from J, the gap between germline ends came to 7 bases. Genomic DNA from each subset was divided evenly over several immunoSEQ plates. Measured with immunoSEQ multiplex PCR; TCRdb has only the in-frame clones, and not every one. This sample has 550,000 to 850,000 clones, with around two thirds found just once. The sequence derives from a woman in her 30s in good health. This chain links TRBV28 with TRBJ1-4; possibly TRBD1 for D (5 bases). Sequencing was carried out using memory CD4+ T cells sorted from blood. Sample subset: CD45RA-negative fraction. CDR3 DNA: TGTGCCAGCAGTACAGGAACAACTAATGAAAAACTGTTTTTT. It encodes CASSTGTTNEKLFF. The complete variable domain, with remaining parts taken from reference TRBV28 and TRBJ1-4, reads DVKVTQSSRYLVKRTGEKVFLECVQDMDHENMFWYRQDPGLGLRLIYFSYDVKMKEKGDIPEGYSVSREKKERFSLILESASTNQTSMYLCASSTGTTNEKLFFGSGTQLSVL.